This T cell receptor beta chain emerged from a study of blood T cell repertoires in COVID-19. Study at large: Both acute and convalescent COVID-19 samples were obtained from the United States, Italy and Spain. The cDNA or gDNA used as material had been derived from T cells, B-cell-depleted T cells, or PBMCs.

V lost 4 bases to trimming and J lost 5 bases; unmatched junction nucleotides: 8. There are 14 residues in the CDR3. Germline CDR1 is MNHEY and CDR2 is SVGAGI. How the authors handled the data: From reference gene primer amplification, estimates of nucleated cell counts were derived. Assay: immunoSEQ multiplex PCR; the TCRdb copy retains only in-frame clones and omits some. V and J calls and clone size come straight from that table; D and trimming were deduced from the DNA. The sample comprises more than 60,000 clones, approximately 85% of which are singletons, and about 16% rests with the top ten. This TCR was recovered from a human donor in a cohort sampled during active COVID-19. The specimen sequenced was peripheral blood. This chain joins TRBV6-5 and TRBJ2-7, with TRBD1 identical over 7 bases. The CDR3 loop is CASSFVEGAHEQYF. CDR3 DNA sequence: TGTGCCAGCAGTTTTGTAGAGGGGGCCCACGAGCAGTACTTC.